Included here is one T cell receptor (beta chain) sequence, with context. Its antigen is not identified. This sample is part of a study of cytomegalovirus exposure and HLA in healthy donors. Notes on the study in general: Among TCR sequences, most were rare, though some public TCRs appeared in many donors. Investigators reported 164 TCR beta chains as tied to cytomegalovirus.

The CDR3 totals 11 residues. V lost 9 bases and J 5 bases, leaving 8 bases between the germline ends. Germline values: CDR1 SEHNR, CDR2 FQNEAQ (reference sequence). Measured with immunoSEQ multiplex PCR; TCRdb has only the in-frame clones, and not every one. The table records 82,000 or so clones, 90% to 95% of them present only once. The TCR was taken from a woman aged 18-30 years in good health and CMV-seronegative. The sequenced sample consisted of PBMCs. The chain joins TRBV7-9 to TRBJ2-1; unclear D gene. CDR3: CASVRNNEQFF. For the CDR3, the DNA is TGTGCCAGTGTCAGGAACAATGAGCAGTTCTTC.